The clone carrying this T cell receptor beta chain showed up just once. CDR3 length: 13 amino acids. Germline V lookup: CDR1 LGHNA, CDR2 YSLEER. With 4 bases removed from V and 1 base from J, the gap between germline ends came to 7 bases. Sequenced by immunoSEQ multiplex PCR; TCRdb stores in-frame clones only, minus some. The sample has 120,000 to 150,000 clones, more than 75% seen once; the top ten hold about 37%. This entry belongs to a study of blood T cell repertoires in COVID-19. Background on the study: The United States, Italy and Spain provided the acute and convalescent COVID-19 samples. PBMCs, B-cell-depleted T cells, or T cells provided the cDNA or gDNA that made up the material.

V usage is TRBV4-3 and J usage is TRBJ1-1; tentatively, D is TRBD1 (5 bases). This receptor was taken from a man aged 50 to 59 who had recovered from COVID-19. The sample was peripheral blood. The CDR3 region is CASSPGGNTEAFF. The CDR3 DNA reads TGCGCCAGCAGCCCCGGGGGGAACACTGAAGCTTTCTTT.